Below are 27 T cell receptor beta chains sequenced from a single sample in a study of T cells in localized non-small cell lung cancer. Sequenced by immunoSEQ multiplex PCR; TCRdb stores in-frame clones only, minus some. The sample lists approximately 30,000 clones; approximately 90% were seen once. Sequenced material: peripheral blood, taken before any cancer treatment. Receptor source: a woman aged 18-49 years with stage I lung adenocarcinoma.

This clone was observed a single time. The chain couples TRBV18 to TRBJ2-7; unclear D gene. Germline loops: CDR1 KGHSH, CDR2 LQKENI. The V end was cut by 1 base, the J end by 8 bases, with 12 bases between. The CDR3 has 13 amino acids. CDR3 in DNA: TGTGCCAGCTCACCACGTTCTCAGGTCCAGCAGTACTTC. Translation: CASSPRSQVQQYF.

V is TRBV7-3 and J is TRBJ2-5, with 15 bases matching TRBD2. The CDR3 sequence is 16 residues long. V was pared by 4 bases and J by 5 bases, with 5 bases of the junction left unmatched. Germline lookup yields CDR1 SGHTA and CDR2 FQGTGA. The CDR3 DNA reads as TGTGCCAGCAGCTCTGGACTAGCGGGAGGGTCCGAGACCCAGTACTTC. It is translated as CASSSGLAGGSETQYF.

The rearrangement links TRBV5-8 to TRBJ1-5; D call uncertain. V was cut by 0 bases and J by 2 bases, with 6 bases left in between. Germline V lookup: CDR1 SGHTS, CDR2 YDEGEE. The CDR3 loop spans 14 amino acids. CDR3 protein: CASSLGVGNQPQHF. In DNA, the CDR3 is TGTGCCAGCAGCTTGGGCGTTGGCAATCAGCCCCAGCATTTT.

V and J are TRBV9 and TRBJ2-1; weak D call: TRBD2 (6 bases). Germline assignment: CDR1 SGDLS and CDR2 YYNGEE. V was clipped by 2 bases and J by 7 bases, with 16 bases between them. This CDR3 spans 15 amino acids. CDR3: CASSVTGVSVNEQFF. The CDR3 DNA sequence: TGTGCCAGCAGCGTTACGGGAGTCAGTGTGAATGAGCAGTTCTTC. The full variable domain, completed using reference TRBV9 and TRBJ2-1, is DSGVTQTPKHLITATGQRVTLRCSPRSGDLSVYWYQQSLDQGLQFLIQYYNGEERAKGNILERFSAQQFPDLHSELNLSSLELGDSALYFCASSVTGVSVNEQFFGPGTRLTVL.

Only one count was recorded for this clone. The chain carries TRBV5-4 and TRBJ1-2; 8 bases agree with TRBD1. The CDR3 is 17 amino acids. Germline V lookup: CDR1 SGHNT, CDR2 YYREEE (reference sequence). V trimming: 4 bases; J trimming: 2 bases; junction bases outside the gene matches: 13. The CDR3 coding sequence is TGTGCCAGCAGCCGACCAGGGGGCCATAAATCCAACTATGGCTACACCTTC. Its translation: CASSRPGGHKSNYGYTF.

This clone was observed a handful of times. The CDR3 loop reads CASRQTSGGNEQFF. CDR3 DNA sequence: TGTGCCAGCAGGCAGACTAGCGGCGGCAATGAGCAGTTCTTC. J is TRBJ2-1 and V is TRBV6-1; TRBD2 matches 9 bases. The germline V gene has CDR1 MNHNS and CDR2 SASEGT. V was pared by 6 bases and J by 6 bases, with 6 bases of the junction left unmatched. This CDR3 comprises 14 residues.

V is TRBV5-6 and J is TRBJ1-4; the D gene is possibly TRBD1 (6 bases). Germline V gene sequence: CDR1 SGHDT, CDR2 YYEEEE. This CDR3 contains 16 residues. The V end was cut by 1 base, the J end by 5 bases, with 15 bases between. CDR3 coding DNA: TGTGCCAGCAGCTTGCGGGGCGAGGGGGAAAATGAAAAACTGTTTTTT. Its protein is CASSLRGEGENEKLFF.

The chain combines TRBV28 with TRBJ2-6; 12 bases map to TRBD2. The CDR3 has 17 amino acids. The germline V gene encodes CDR1 MDHEN and CDR2 SYDVKM. With 5 bases clipped from V and 1 base from J, the junction kept 3 bases outside the gene matches. The CDR3 sequence is CASSIGLAGSGANVLTF. The CDR3 DNA reads as TGTGCCAGCAGTATCGGACTAGCGGGGTCTGGGGCCAACGTCCTGACTTTC.

This chain connects TRBV19 to TRBJ1-2; tentative D call: TRBD1 (5 bases). Germline assignment: CDR1 LNHDA and CDR2 SQIVND (reference sequence). V lost 0 bases, J lost 4 bases, and 15 bases lay in between. The CDR3 has 16 amino acids. CDR3 residues: CASSIDRAGDSYGYTF. CDR3 nucleotides: TGTGCCAGTAGTATAGATAGAGCCGGGGACTCCTATGGCTACACCTTC.

V is TRBV5-4 and J is TRBJ1-1; D is uncertain. This CDR3 spans 13 amino acids. Trimming stripped 4 bases from V and 1 base from J, with 8 bases between. Germline V gene data show CDR1 as SGHNT and CDR2 as YYREEE (reference sequence). In DNA, the CDR3 is TGTGCCAGCAGCCAAGGACGGAACACTGAAGCTTTCTTT. It translates to CASSQGRNTEAFF.

The CDR3 DNA reads as TGTGCCAGCAGCTTACGGGACTCTGGGGCCAACGTCCTGACTTTC. Amino acid sequence: CASSLRDSGANVLTF. J is TRBJ2-6 and V is TRBV7-2; TRBD2 might be the D (5 bases). V was pared by 2 bases and J by 0 bases, with 5 bases between. Germline-derived CDR1 and CDR2 are SGHTA and FQGNSA. CDR3 length: 15 amino acids.

This clone was seen once. The V gene is TRBV11-2, the J gene TRBJ2-5; D gene uncertain. This CDR3 contains 16 residues. Per the germline V gene, CDR1 is SGHAT and CDR2 is FQNNGV. Trimming removed 1 base from V and 0 bases from J, with 12 bases in between. CDR3 amino acids: CASSLAIAGDQETQYF. CDR3 DNA sequence: TGTGCCAGCAGCTTAGCCATTGCTGGGGACCAAGAGACCCAGTACTTC. The full variable domain, completed using reference TRBV11-2 and TRBJ2-5, is EAGVAQSPRYKIIEKRQSVAFWCNPISGHATLYWYQQILGQGPKLLIQFQNNGVVDDSQLPKDRFSAERLKGVDSTLKIQPAKLEDSAVYLCASSLAIAGDQETQYFGPGTRLLVL.

The chain employs TRBV7-2 and TRBJ2-7, with D unclear. Trimming cost V 2 bases and J 0 bases, with 11 bases left between them. CDR1 and CDR2 from the germline V gene are SGHTA and FQGNSA. This CDR3 comprises 15 residues. The CDR3 sequence is CASSLQENPSYEQYF. For the CDR3, the DNA is TGTGCCAGCAGCTTACAGGAAAACCCCTCCTACGAGCAGTACTTC. The whole variable domain, filled in from reference TRBV7-2 and TRBJ2-7, reads GAGVSQSPSNKVTEKGKDVELRCDPISGHTALYWYRQSLGQGLEFLIYFQGNSAPDKSGLPSDRFSAERTGGSVSTLTIQRTQQEDSAVYLCASSLQENPSYEQYFGPGTRLTVT.

The chain joins TRBV7-8 to TRBJ1-2, with TRBD1 matching 8 bases. The CDR3 loop spans 15 amino acids. J was trimmed by 6 bases and V by 5 bases; bases with no gene match: 11. Germline values: CDR1 SGHVS, CDR2 FQNEAQ. In DNA, the CDR3 is TGTGCCAGCAGCCCCAACCGGGACAGGCCAAATGGCTACACCTTC. The encoded protein is CASSPNRDRPNGYTF.

The genes are TRBV6-1 and TRBJ2-7; D possibly uses TRBD1 or TRBD2 (5 bases each). Germline loops: CDR1 MNHNS, CDR2 SASEGT. The CDR3 sequence is 13 residues long. V was trimmed by 7 bases and J by 5 bases, leaving 15 bases between them. The chain's CDR3 is CASIRTGAHEQYF. The CDR3 DNA sequence: TGTGCCAGCATCCGGACTGGGGCCCACGAGCAGTACTTC.

The rearrangement joins TRBV18 to TRBJ2-5; D may be TRBD2 (7 bases). The length of the CDR3 is 17 residues. Trimming cost V 3 bases and J 10 bases, with 27 bases left between them. Germline V gene data show CDR1 as KGHSH and CDR2 as LQKENI. For the CDR3, the DNA is TGTGCCAGCTCACCGTCGGGGGGCATTAGCGGAGGCCCCAACCAGTACTTC. Protein sequence: CASSPSGGISGGPNQYF.

This sequence joins TRBV10-1 and TRBJ2-7; TRBD2 aligns across 9 bases. CDR3 size: 17 residues. CDR1 and CDR2 from the germline V gene are WNHNN and SYGVQD (reference sequence). V was pared by 3 bases and J by 2 bases, with 11 bases of the junction left unmatched. Here the CDR3 reads CASSDPRGTSLAYEQYF. In nucleotides, the CDR3 is TGCGCCAGCAGTGACCCCCGGGGGACTAGCTTGGCCTACGAGCAGTACTTC.

This clone was detected a few times. V is TRBV7-9 and J is TRBJ1-2, with D possibly TRBD1 on 6 matching bases. Trimming left V 5 bases short and J 6 bases short, with 13 bases between. CDR1 is SEHNR and CDR2 is FQNEAQ in the germline V gene (reference sequence). This CDR3 has 13 residues. The CDR3 region is CASSPGGGNGYTF. The CDR3, as DNA: TGTGCCAGCAGCCCCGGGGGCGGGAATGGCTACACCTTC.

The gene calls are TRBV7-2 and TRBJ1-3; D ambiguous. The CDR3 consists of 16 residues. V shed 5 bases and J shed 3 bases, with 17 bases lying between them. Germline V CDR1 and CDR2: SGHTA, FQGNSA. Here the CDR3 DNA reads TGTGCCAGCAGCCCCCGGACGGGAGGAGGTGGAAACACCATATATTTT. Amino acid sequence: CASSPRTGGGGNTIYF.

The V gene is TRBV30, the J gene TRBJ2-4; TRBD2 matches at 7 bases. Germline values: CDR1 GTSNPN, CDR2 SVGIG (reference sequence). The V and J ends lost 3 bases and 0 bases, in that order; junction bases with no gene match: 5. This CDR3 has 15 amino acids. The CDR3 protein is CAWRASGLAKNIQYF. In nucleotides, the CDR3 is TGTGCCTGGAGGGCTAGCGGCCTAGCCAAAAACATTCAGTACTTC.

J is TRBJ2-2 and V is TRBV5-6; TRBD2 matches at 8 bases. V trimming: 1 base; J trimming: 4 bases; junction bases outside the gene matches: 6. CDR1 and CDR2 from the germline V gene are SGHDT and YYEEEE. This CDR3 contains 16 residues. DNA for the CDR3: TGTGCCAGCAGCTTGTACAAGCGGGGGCGCACCGGGGAGCTGTTTTTT. It yields the protein CASSLYKRGRTGELFF.

The chain recombines TRBV11-3 with TRBJ2-5; perhaps TRBD1 as D (6 bases). This CDR3 has 15 residues. V lost 2 bases, J lost 5 bases, and 15 bases lay in between. In germline, CDR1 is SGHNT, CDR2 YENEEA. This CDR3 reads CASSLREGGWETQYF. DNA for the CDR3: TGTGCCAGCAGCTTAAGGGAAGGGGGATGGGAGACCCAGTACTTC.

This rearrangement joins TRBV11-2 to TRBJ2-1; a weak D match, TRBD1 (5 bases). V gave up 5 bases and J gave up 4 bases, with 15 bases separating them. The CDR3 is 15 amino acids. CDR1 is SGHAT, CDR2 FQNNGV, per germline. The CDR3 DNA reads as TGTGCCAGCAGCGGTCACAGGTCTCTTTACAATGAGCAGTTCTTC. Translating gives CASSGHRSLYNEQFF.

The chain employs TRBV30 and TRBJ1-5, with D unclear. There are 14 residues in the CDR3. From germline, CDR1 is GTSNPN and CDR2 SVGIG (reference sequence). Trimming took off 0 bases at V and 7 bases at J, with 13 bases between the two ends. The CDR3 loop is CAWSVGREWQPQHF. The DNA of the CDR3 is TGTGCCTGGAGTGTTGGGAGGGAATGGCAGCCCCAGCATTTT.

This clone was counted once. This rearrangement joins TRBV5-5 to TRBJ2-2; 7 bases align to TRBD2. Germline trimming cut 5 bases from V and 5 bases from J; bases unmatched to any gene: 9. The CDR3 is 15 residues long. Germline V gene sequence: CDR1 SGHKS, CDR2 YYEKEE (reference sequence). CDR3 nucleotides: TGTGCCAGCAGACCCAGGCTACTAGCGACCGGGGAGCTGTTTTTT. Translation: CASRPRLLATGELFF.

The rearrangement links TRBV19 to TRBJ2-7; a possible D gene is TRBD2 (5 bases). The CDR3 sequence is 14 residues long. In germline, CDR1 is LNHDA, CDR2 SQIVND (reference sequence). The V gene lost 6 bases and the J gene lost 2 bases, with 14 bases spanning the gap. The CDR3 is CASSPGPGTYEQYF. CDR3 sequence (DNA): TGTGCCAGTAGCCCAGGTCCCGGGACCTACGAGCAGTACTTC.

The V call is TRBV4-1, the J call TRBJ2-5, with D possibly TRBD1 on 7 matching bases. V lost 1 base, J lost 5 bases, and 14 bases lay in between. Germline CDR1 MGHRA, CDR2 YSYEKL. The CDR3 runs 15 residues. The CDR3 sequence is CASSQAGGRWETQYF. For the CDR3, the DNA is TGCGCCAGCAGCCAAGCAGGGGGGCGGTGGGAGACCCAGTACTTC.